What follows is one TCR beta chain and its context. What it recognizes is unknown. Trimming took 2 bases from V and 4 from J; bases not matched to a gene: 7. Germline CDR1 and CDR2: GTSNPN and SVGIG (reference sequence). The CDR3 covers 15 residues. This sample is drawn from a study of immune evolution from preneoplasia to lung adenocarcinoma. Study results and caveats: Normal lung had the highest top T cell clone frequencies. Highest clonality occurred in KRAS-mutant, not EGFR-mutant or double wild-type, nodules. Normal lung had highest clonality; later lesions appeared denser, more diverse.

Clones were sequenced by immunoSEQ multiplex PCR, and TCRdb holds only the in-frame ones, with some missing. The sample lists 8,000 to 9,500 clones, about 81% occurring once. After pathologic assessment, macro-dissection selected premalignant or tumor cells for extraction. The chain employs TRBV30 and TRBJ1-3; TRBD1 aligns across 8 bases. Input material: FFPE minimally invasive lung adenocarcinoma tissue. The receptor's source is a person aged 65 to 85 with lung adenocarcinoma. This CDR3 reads CAWSTGGAAGNTIYF. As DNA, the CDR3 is TGTGCCTGGAGTACAGGGGGGGCTGCGGGAAACACCATATATTTT.